These 21 T cell receptor beta chains were sequenced from one sample in a study of blood T cell repertoires in COVID-19. Libraries were prepared by immunoSEQ multiplex PCR; TCRdb keeps only in-frame clonotypes and omits some of them. The repertoire consists of 200,000 to 250,000 clones, with approximately 85% occurring once and the leading ten covering about 2.5%. Sequencing was done on a sample of peripheral blood. These receptors all come from a woman aged 65 to 85 with COVID-19, enrolled during active disease.

This sequence joins TRBV2 and TRBJ1-2; D perhaps matches TRBD1 (5 bases). Trimming removed 6 bases at V and 8 bases at J, with 22 bases between. Germline V gene sequence: CDR1 SNHLY, CDR2 FYNNEI. The CDR3 runs to 15 residues. In DNA, the CDR3 is TGTGCCAGCAGAGCCTCGGGGGACCGCGGAAGAGGCTACACCTTC. Translation gives CASRASGDRGRGYTF. Full variable domain (outside the CDR3, taken from reference TRBV2 and TRBJ1-2): EPEVTQTPSHQVTQMGQEVILRCVPISNHLYFYWYRQILGQKVEFLVSFYNNEISEKSEIFDDQFSVERPDGSNFTLKIRSTKLEDSAMYFCASRASGDRGRGYTFGSGTRLTVV.

The gene calls are TRBV3-1 (or the pseudogene TRBV3-2) and TRBJ1-6, with 9 nucleotides matching TRBD1. The CDR3 contains 15 residues. Germline V gene data show CDR1 as LGHDT and CDR2 as YNNKEL (reference sequence). V lost 3 bases, J lost 8 bases, and 5 bases stayed unmatched. The CDR3 region is CASSHWDRDHSPLHF. The CDR3 coding sequence is TGTGCCAGCAGCCATTGGGACAGGGATCATTCACCCCTCCACTTT.

The gene calls are TRBV6-5 and TRBJ1-2; no definite D call. Germline V CDR1 and CDR2: MNHEY, SVGAGI. CDR3 length equals 12 residues. The V and J ends lost 11 bases and 2 bases respectively, with 12 bases between them. The CDR3 nucleotides read TGTGCCGCCCGTGAGCTGAACTATGGCTACACCTTC. This codes for CAARELNYGYTF.

The V call is TRBV3-1 (or the pseudogene TRBV3-2), the J call TRBJ1-5; D is uncertain. The CDR3 loop spans 13 amino acids. The germline V gene has CDR1 LGHDT and CDR2 YNNKEL (reference sequence). V was shortened by 3 bases and J by 5 bases, with 8 bases between the two germline ends. The CDR3 bases are TGTGCCAGCAGCCACCTAGGCGATCAGCCCCAGCATTTT. Translation: CASSHLGDQPQHF.

The chain couples TRBV6-5 to TRBJ1-2; D unclear. Trimming left V 8 bases short and J 2 bases short, with 9 bases between. The CDR3 extends over 12 amino acids. CDR1 MNHEY and CDR2 SVGAGI come from the germline V gene. The CDR3 sequence is CASGWQNYGYTF. CDR3 nucleotide sequence: TGTGCCAGCGGTTGGCAGAACTATGGCTACACCTTC.

The chain has TRBV11-2 and TRBJ2-7, with a tentative D call TRBD2 (7 bases). The germline V and J ends were trimmed by 2 bases and 4 bases, with 18 bases remaining between them. The CDR3 totals 16 residues. Germline loops: CDR1 SGHAT, CDR2 FQNNGV. CDR3 sequence reads: CASSLRGGPRLYEQYF. The DNA for the CDR3 is TGTGCCAGCAGCTTAAGGGGGGGCCCCCGCCTTTACGAGCAGTACTTC.

V and J are TRBV19 and TRBJ2-6, with 10 bases identical to TRBD1. The ends lost 6 bases at V and 2 bases at J; junction bases unmatched: 4. This CDR3 is built from 16 residues. Germline CDR1 LNHDA, CDR2 SQIVND (reference sequence). CDR3 amino acids: CASSPDRGPGANVLTF. The CDR3 DNA sequence: TGTGCCAGTAGCCCTGACAGGGGGCCTGGGGCCAACGTCCTGACTTTC.

The genes are TRBV19 and TRBJ2-1; weak D call: TRBD2 (6 bases). The CDR3 loop spans 14 amino acids. Germline V CDR1 and CDR2: LNHDA, SQIVND (reference sequence). Trimming removed 7 bases at V and 7 bases at J, with 17 bases between. In nucleotides, the CDR3 is TGTGCCAGTATTGACCTAGCGAGACCGAATGAGCAGTTCTTC. Protein sequence: CASIDLARPNEQFF.

This chain connects TRBV24-1 to TRBJ1-1; D may be TRBD1 (6 bases). The germline V and J ends were trimmed by 5 bases and 1 base, with 7 bases remaining between them. Per the germline V gene, CDR1 is KGHDR and CDR2 is SFDVKD. The CDR3 sequence is 13 residues long. The CDR3 loop reads CATSARGNTEAFF. DNA of the CDR3: TGTGCCACCAGTGCCAGGGGGAACACTGAAGCTTTCTTT.

This clone was detected only a few times. This sequence joins TRBV10-3 and TRBJ1-6; TRBD1 matches at 7 bases. In germline, CDR1 is ENHRY, CDR2 SYGVKD. Losses at the gene ends were 5 bases for V and 7 bases for J; bases not matched to a gene: 5. CDR3 length: 14 amino acids. CDR3 in amino acids: CAISSTGENSPLHF. In DNA, the CDR3 is TGTGCCATCAGTTCTACAGGGGAGAATTCACCCCTCCACTTT.

This sequence joins TRBV5-5 and TRBJ2-5, with TRBD1 identical over 9 bases. The CDR3 is made up of 15 amino acids. V shed 3 bases, J shed 5 bases, and the junction held 8 bases outside the gene matches. The germline gives CDR1 SGHKS, CDR2 YYEKEE (reference sequence). The CDR3 sequence: CASSSPTGGWETQYF. CDR3 nucleotides: TGTGCCAGCAGCTCCCCCACAGGGGGCTGGGAGACCCAGTACTTC.

The count of this clone is one. As DNA, the CDR3 is TGTGCCAGCAGTTACTCCGGGACAGAAAGTGAAAAACTGTTTTTT. It specifies CASSYSGTESEKLFF. This rearrangement joins TRBV6-5 to TRBJ1-4, with TRBD1 identical over 7 bases. This CDR3 comprises 15 residues. Germline V gene data show CDR1 as MNHEY and CDR2 as SVGAGI. The J segment lost 7 bases and the V segment lost 0 bases, leaving 5 bases of the junction unmatched.

The chain couples TRBV29-1 to TRBJ2-2, with TRBD1 matching over 9 bases. Looked up from germline, CDR1 is SQVTM and CDR2 is ANQGSEA. The CDR3 runs to 15 residues. V shed 6 bases, J shed 0 bases, and the junction held 5 bases outside the gene matches. The CDR3 nucleotides are TGCAGCGTAAACGACAGGGGGACGAACACCGGGGAGCTGTTTTTT. Its protein product is CSVNDRGTNTGELFF.

The V and J genes are TRBV9 and TRBJ1-2, with D maybe TRBD1 (6 bases). CDR1 is SGDLS and CDR2 is YYNGEE in the germline V gene. Trimming stripped 4 bases from V and 4 bases from J, with 11 bases between. The CDR3 has 13 residues. The CDR3 bases are TGTGCCAGCAGCCCCGGGGGGGCCTATGGCTACACCTTC. Translating it yields CASSPGGAYGYTF.

The rearrangement joins TRBV7-8 to TRBJ1-5, with 7 positions matching TRBD1. From germline, CDR1 is SGHVS and CDR2 FQNEAQ. The CDR3 has 13 residues. The V segment lost 3 bases and the J segment 6 bases; nucleotides outside the gene matches: 2. The CDR3 spells CASSFHRGQPQHF. In DNA form, the CDR3 reads TGTGCCAGCAGCTTCCACAGGGGTCAGCCCCAGCATTTT. The full variable domain, in which reference TRBV7-8 and TRBJ1-5 provide the parts outside the CDR3, is GAGVSQSPRYKVAKRGQDVALRCDPISGHVSLFWYQQALGQGPEFLTYFQNEAQLDKSGLPSDRFFAERPEGSVSTLKIQRTQQEDSAVYLCASSFHRGQPQHFGDGTRLSIL.

The rearrangement links TRBV6-2 or TRBV6-3 to TRBJ2-7; 7 positions match TRBD1. Looked up from germline, CDR1 is MNHEY and CDR2 is SVGEGT. The CDR3 has 17 amino acids. Unmatched junction bases numbered 16, after V lost 5 bases and J lost 3 bases. CDR3 protein: CASSRLSNRGIDYEQYF. DNA for the CDR3: TGTGCCAGCAGTCGGCTATCAAACAGGGGTATTGACTACGAGCAGTACTTC.

This chain joins TRBV3-1 (or the pseudogene TRBV3-2) and TRBJ2-7; D uncertain. The V end was cut by 0 bases, the J end by 0 bases, with 9 bases between. This CDR3 spans 15 amino acids. Looked up from germline, CDR1 is LGHDT and CDR2 is YNNKEL (reference sequence). CDR3 loop: CASSQDLRSSYEQYF. CDR3 nucleotide sequence: TGTGCCAGCAGCCAAGATCTAAGGAGCTCCTACGAGCAGTACTTC.

This clone was found once. The chain carries TRBV5-8 and TRBJ2-7; TRBD2 aligns across 10 bases. This CDR3 is built from 15 residues. The V and J ends lost 3 bases and 4 bases, in that order; junction bases with no gene match: 7. Germline values: CDR1 SGHTS, CDR2 YDEGEE. CDR3 nucleotides: TGTGCCAGCAGCTGGGGACTAGCGTCTCTTTACGAGCAGTACTTC. It is translated as CASSWGLASLYEQYF. Combining the CDR3 with reference TRBV5-8 and TRBJ2-7 gives the whole variable domain EAGVTQSPTHLIKTRGQQATLRCSPISGHTSVYWYQQALGLGLQFLLWYDEGEERNRGNFPPRFSGRQFPNYSSELNVNALELEDSALYLCASSWGLASLYEQYFGPGTRLTVT.

The chain carries TRBV27 and TRBJ1-6, with a tentative D call TRBD1 (6 bases). From germline, CDR1 is MNHEY and CDR2 SMNVEV (reference sequence). The V end was cut by 8 bases, the J end by 0 bases, with 14 bases between. There are 16 residues in the CDR3. The chain's CDR3 is CASGSDRSSYNSPLHF. In nucleotides, the CDR3 is TGTGCCAGCGGATCAGACAGGAGCTCCTATAATTCACCCCTCCACTTT.

The gene calls are TRBV19 and TRBJ1-2; the match to TRBD1 covers 7 bases. Trimming cost V 6 bases and J 3 bases; bases outside gene matches: 7. Per germline, CDR1 LNHDA and CDR2 SQIVND (reference sequence). The CDR3 consists of 14 residues. The CDR3 nucleotides read TGTGCCAGTAGCCCCTTCGGACAGGACTATGGCTACACCTTC. This gives the protein CASSPFGQDYGYTF.

The rearrangement joins TRBV19 to TRBJ2-7; TRBD1 aligns across 7 bases. CDR3 length: 15 residues. The germline V gene has CDR1 LNHDA and CDR2 SQIVND (reference sequence). Trimming removed 6 bases from V and 3 bases from J; junction bases left unmatched: 11. The CDR3 DNA sequence: TGTGCCAGTAGCCAAAGGGACAGCGGCCTCTACGAGCAGTACTTC. Protein product: CASSQRDSGLYEQYF. The full variable domain, its missing parts supplied by reference TRBV19 and TRBJ2-7, is DGGITQSPKYLFRKEGQNVTLSCEQNLNHDAMYWYRQDPGQGLRLIYYSQIVNDFQKGDIAEGYSVSREKKESFPLTVTSAQKNPTAFYLCASSQRDSGLYEQYFGPGTRLTVT.